Listed here are 7 T cell receptor beta chains from one sample, sequenced in a study of radiotherapy plus CTLA-4 blockade in lung cancer listed by TCRdb under 2018. The method was the immunoSEQ multiplex PCR assay. TCRdb took this table from immuneACCESS and kept in-frame rearrangements with V and J called. Such tables lack part of the clones; where checked against another copy, unresolved V genes explain under half of the gap, and the rest is unexplained. The sample contains around 53,000 clones, approximately 86% of them found a single time. The ten largest clonotypes hold less than 20% of the sample. The sample here was peripheral blood, taken from a patient treated with radiotherapy plus ipilimumab. Receptors originate from a human donor with non-small cell lung cancer that progressed on radiotherapy plus ipilimumab. Some clones in this sample may be carry-over from other donors' samples.

The rearrangement links TRBV5-5 to TRBJ1-5; D perhaps matches TRBD1 (5 bases). V lost 1 base, J lost 1 base, and 9 bases lay in between. The CDR3 is made up of 15 amino acids. Looked up from germline, CDR1 is SGHKS and CDR2 is YYEKEE (reference sequence). The CDR3 nucleotides are TGTGCCAGCAGCTTGCTGGCAGGGAGCAATCAGCCCCAGCATTTT. Its translation: CASSLLAGSNQPQHF.

The rearrangement uses TRBV30 and TRBJ2-7; D is possibly TRBD1 (5 bases). This CDR3 is 13 amino acids long. Germline lookup yields CDR1 GTSNPN and CDR2 SVGIG (reference sequence). The ends were cut back, 2 bases at V and 2 bases at J, with 10 bases in the middle. CDR3 sequence reads: CAWSPGHPYEQYF. The CDR3 DNA follows: TGTGCCTGGAGTCCCGGACACCCCTACGAGCAGTACTTC.

This chain connects TRBV27 to TRBJ1-1, with TRBD1 matching 8 bases. Trimming cost V 3 bases and J 4 bases; bases outside gene matches: 4. The germline V gene encodes CDR1 MNHEY and CDR2 SMNVEV (reference sequence). CDR3 length equals 14 residues. The CDR3 DNA reads as TGTGCCAGCAGTTTCCAGGGGGCGAGCACTGAAGCTTTCTTT. It is translated as CASSFQGASTEAFF.

This sequence joins TRBV7-9 and TRBJ1-1, with 12 bases that match TRBD1. Germline V gene data show CDR1 as SEHNR and CDR2 as FQNEAQ (reference sequence). V lost 1 base and J lost 6; bases outside the gene matches: 6. The CDR3 is 16 residues long. The CDR3 loop is CASSLGAGQGAAEAFF. DNA of the CDR3: TGTGCCAGCAGCTTAGGGGCGGGACAGGGGGCCGCTGAAGCTTTCTTT.

The gene calls are TRBV2 and TRBJ2-5; the D gene is possibly TRBD2 (6 bases). Germline CDR1 reads SNHLY; CDR2 reads FYNNEI. V lost 8 bases and J lost 4, with 14 bases in between. The CDR3 has 13 amino acids. CDR3: CASGWGEIETQYF. As DNA, the CDR3 is TGTGCCAGCGGCTGGGGGGAGATAGAGACCCAGTACTTC.

The chain recombines TRBV2 with TRBJ2-3; the D gene is possibly TRBD1 (5 bases). Per germline, CDR1 SNHLY and CDR2 FYNNEI. The CDR3 is 20 amino acids. The V end lost 6 bases, the J end lost 0 bases, and 28 bases lay between the germline ends. The CDR3 reads CASRTPQGSPITSSTDTQYF. In DNA, the CDR3 is TGTGCCAGCAGGACCCCCCAGGGAAGCCCCATCACCTCTAGCACAGATACGCAGTATTTT. Filled out from reference TRBV2 and TRBJ2-3, the complete variable domain reads EPEVTQTPSHQVTQMGQEVILRCVPISNHLYFYWYRQILGQKVEFLVSFYNNEISEKSEIFDDQFSVERPDGSNFTLKIRSTKLEDSAMYFCASRTPQGSPITSSTDTQYFGPGTRLTVL.

Here the CDR3 reads CASSEGTGMGTEAFF. DNA for the CDR3: TGTGCCAGCAGTGAAGGGACAGGGATGGGGACTGAAGCTTTCTTT. The genes are TRBV6-1 and TRBJ1-1; 8 bases agree with TRBD1. Germline V gene lookup returns CDR1 MNHNS and CDR2 SASEGT. The CDR3 runs 15 residues. The trim removed 1 base at V and 5 bases at J, leaving 6 bases unmatched.